These 19 T cell receptor beta chains were all obtained from the same sample, sequenced in a study of cytomegalovirus exposure and HLA in healthy donors. PCR amplification relied on 60 Vbeta primers (plus 13 Jbeta primers). Sequencing used immunoSEQ multiplex PCR; TCRdb keeps in-frame clones, though not all of them. The sample lists approximately 180,000 clones; over 60% were seen once. The sample taken for sequencing was PBMCs. The origin of the receptors is a woman in her 40s in good health and CMV-seronegative.

This chain links TRBV2 with TRBJ1-2; TRBD1 matches at 7 bases. Losses at the gene ends were 5 bases for V and 6 bases for J; bases not matched to a gene: 3. CDR1 SNHLY and CDR2 FYNNEI come from the germline V gene. The CDR3 consists of 12 residues. CDR3 amino acids: CASSSTGDGYTF. The DNA of the CDR3 is TGTGCCAGCAGTAGCACAGGGGATGGCTACACCTTC.

The J gene is TRBJ2-3, the V gene TRBV7-6; a weak D match, TRBD2 (6 bases). Trimming removed 4 bases from V and 6 bases from J, with 14 bases in between. This CDR3 is 14 amino acids long. Germline CDR1 reads SGHVS; CDR2 reads FNYEAQ. The CDR3: CASSWTSSADTQYF. The CDR3 bases are TGTGCCAGCAGCTGGACCTCTAGCGCCGATACGCAGTATTTT.

This clone was counted a few times. Other DNA sequences within the sample encode an identical CDR3. CDR3 coding DNA: TGTGCCAGCAGCTTGGCAGGGGGCATGAACACTGAAGCTTTCTTT. Its protein product is CASSLAGGMNTEAFF. This chain connects TRBV7-2 to TRBJ1-1, with 8 bases identical to TRBD1. Germline CDR1 and CDR2: SGHTA and FQGNSA. CDR3 length equals 15 residues. J lost 0 bases, V lost 3 bases, and 3 bases had no gene match.

This chain links TRBV6-1 with TRBJ2-1; tentative D call: TRBD2 (5 bases). This CDR3 has 13 residues. CDR1 and CDR2 (germline): MNHNS, SASEGT. Trimming removed 5 bases at V and 11 bases at J, with 16 bases between. CDR3 protein: CASSTDPDSKQFF. The CDR3 nucleotides read TGTGCCAGCAGTACCGACCCGGACTCAAAGCAGTTCTTC.

Only a few counts were recorded for this clone. This rearrangement joins TRBV30 to TRBJ1-1, with D possibly matching TRBD1 (5 bases). The ends were cut back, 2 bases at V and 0 bases at J, with 22 bases in the middle. The CDR3 runs to 18 residues. Germline-derived CDR1 and CDR2 are GTSNPN and SVGIG (reference sequence). CDR3 sequence reads: CAWSHYGGVLPMNTEAFF. CDR3 sequence (DNA): TGTGCCTGGAGTCATTATGGGGGGGTTTTACCTATGAACACTGAAGCTTTCTTT. The complete variable domain, with remaining parts taken from reference TRBV30 and TRBJ1-1, reads SQTIHQWPATLVQPVGSPLSLECTVEGTSNPNLYWYRQAAGRGLQLLFYSVGIGQISSEVPQNLSASRPQDRQFILSSKKLLLSDSGFYLCAWSHYGGVLPMNTEAFFGQGTRLTVV.

The chain has TRBV4-3 and TRBJ2-3, with 11 positions matching TRBD2. Trimming cost V 0 bases and J 4 bases; bases outside gene matches: 9. The length of the CDR3 is 18 residues. Germline-derived CDR1 and CDR2 are LGHNA and YSLEER. The CDR3 is CASSQDLTSGGSSDTQYF. CDR3 bases: TGCGCCAGCAGCCAAGACCTAACTAGCGGGGGATCCTCAGATACGCAGTATTTT.

The chain is built from TRBV19 and TRBJ1-2, with 9 bases that match TRBD1. V was clipped by 8 bases and J by 9 bases; unmatched bases: 7. Per the germline V gene, CDR1 is LNHDA and CDR2 is SQIVND (reference sequence). CDR3 length: 12 residues. The CDR3 nucleotides are TGTGCCAGTTTGGGACAGGGTGGTCGCTACACCTTC. Translating it yields CASLGQGGRYTF.

V gene TRBV19 combines with J gene TRBJ2-2; D possibly corresponds to TRBD2 (6 bases). The CDR3 has 13 amino acids. Germline values: CDR1 LNHDA, CDR2 SQIVND (reference sequence). Trimming pared 4 bases from V and 5 bases from J, leaving 8 bases between. The CDR3, as DNA: TGTGCCAGTAGTACAGGGAGGACCGGGGAGCTGTTTTTT. It is translated as CASSTGRTGELFF. Variable domain in full (rest from reference TRBV19 and TRBJ2-2): DGGITQSPKYLFRKEGQNVTLSCEQNLNHDAMYWYRQDPGQGLRLIYYSQIVNDFQKGDIAEGYSVSREKKESFPLTVTSAQKNPTAFYLCASSTGRTGELFFGEGSRLTVL.

This chain uses TRBV29-1 with TRBJ1-2; no reliable D call. The CDR3 has 11 residues. V was shortened by 3 bases and J by 4 bases, with 6 bases between the two germline ends. Looked up from germline, CDR1 is SQVTM and CDR2 is ANQGSEA. The CDR3 DNA sequence: TGCAGCGTTGACACCGGCTATGGCTACACCTTC. This gives the protein CSVDTGYGYTF. Variable domain in full (rest from reference TRBV29-1 and TRBJ1-2): SAVISQKPSRDICQRGTSLTIQCQVDSQVTMMFWYRQQPGQSLTLIATANQGSEATYESGFVIDKFPISRPNLTFSTLTVSNMSPEDSSIYLCSVDTGYGYTFGSGTRLTVV.

The CDR3 loop reads CASSPATRGNEQFF. The CDR3, as DNA: TGTGCCAGTAGTCCGGCCACCAGGGGGAATGAGCAGTTCTTC. The rearrangement joins TRBV19 to TRBJ2-1; 7 nucleotides agree with TRBD1. J lost 7 bases, V lost 5 bases, and 8 bases had no gene match. Germline assignment: CDR1 LNHDA and CDR2 SQIVND (reference sequence). CDR3 size: 14 residues.

CDR3 in amino acids: CASSTSDREGETQYF. The CDR3 DNA follows: TGCGCCAGCTCCACTTCGGACAGGGAGGGAGAGACCCAGTACTTC. The rearrangement links TRBV5-1 to TRBJ2-5; D may be TRBD1 (8 bases). The CDR3 has 15 amino acids. Germline V lookup: CDR1 SGHRS, CDR2 YFSETQ. Trimming took 7 bases from V and 4 from J, leaving 20 bases between them. Based on the CDR3 plus reference TRBV5-1 and TRBJ2-5, the full variable domain is KAGVTQTPRYLIKTRGQQVTLSCSPISGHRSVSWYQQTPGQGLQFLFEYFSETQRNKGNFPGRFSGRQFSNSRSEMNVSTLELGDSALYLCASSTSDREGETQYFGPGTRLLVL.

This chain links TRBV9 with TRBJ1-3, with a weak D call TRBD1 (6 bases). Germline V gene data show CDR1 as SGDLS and CDR2 as YYNGEE. The V end lost 6 bases, the J end lost 2 bases, and 18 bases lay between the germline ends. CDR3 length equals 16 residues. This CDR3 reads CASTRGHRETGNTIYF. The CDR3 DNA sequence: TGTGCCAGCACCCGTGGTCACAGGGAAACTGGAAACACCATATATTTT.

The chain links TRBV6-1 to TRBJ2-7; 7 nucleotides align to TRBD1. The CDR3 has 14 residues. CDR1 MNHNS and CDR2 SASEGT come from the germline V gene. V lost 5 bases and J lost 0; bases outside the gene matches: 4. CDR3 in amino acids: CASSLDRNSYEQYV. DNA of the CDR3: TGTGCCAGCAGTCTGGACAGGAACTCCTACGAGCAGTACGTC.

This clone was picked up one time. The rearrangement uses TRBV7-3 and TRBJ2-1; 7 nucleotides agree with TRBD2. V lost 1 base to trimming and J lost 0 bases; unmatched junction nucleotides: 3. The CDR3 has 16 residues. Germline V CDR1 and CDR2: SGHTA, FQGTGA. This CDR3 reads CASSLRGGSSYNEQFF. CDR3 DNA sequence: TGTGCCAGCAGCTTAAGGGGGGGGAGCTCCTACAATGAGCAGTTCTTC. Together with reference TRBV7-3 and TRBJ2-1, the CDR3 gives the full variable domain: GAGVSQTPSNKVTEKGKYVELRCDPISGHTALYWYRQSLGQGPEFLIYFQGTGAADDSGLPNDRFFAVRPEGSVSTLKIQRTERGDSAVYLCASSLRGGSSYNEQFFGPGTRLTVL.

The CDR3 loop reads CASSGGMNTEAFF. The CDR3 bases are TGTGCCAGCTCGGGGGGGATGAACACTGAAGCTTTCTTT. V is TRBV18 and J is TRBJ1-1; D may be TRBD1 (5 bases). Looked up from germline, CDR1 is KGHSH and CDR2 is LQKENI. This CDR3 comprises 13 residues. Trimming removed 6 bases at V and 0 bases at J, with 8 bases between.

The V gene is TRBV5-1, the J gene TRBJ1-4; 7 bases are a match to TRBD1. Unmatched junction bases numbered 4, after V lost 0 bases and J lost 8 bases. This CDR3 is built from 14 residues. CDR1 is SGHRS and CDR2 is YFSETQ in the germline V gene. CDR3 loop: CASSLGTGREKLFF. CDR3 in DNA: TGCGCCAGCAGCTTGGGGACAGGCAGAGAAAAACTGTTTTTT.

Notes on this clone: Other DNA sequences from this sample encode an identical CDR3 as well. The rearrangement links TRBV5-6 to TRBJ1-4; D is possibly TRBD1 (6 bases). CDR1 SGHDT and CDR2 YYEEEE come from the germline V gene. Trimming stripped 4 bases from V and 2 bases from J, with 15 bases between. This CDR3 is 16 amino acids long. The CDR3, as DNA: TGTGCCAGCAGCACTTACAGGACAGCGACTAATGAAAAACTGTTTTTT. Translation: CASSTYRTATNEKLFF.

The chain is built from TRBV6-5 and TRBJ2-7; weak D call: TRBD2 (5 bases). The CDR3 totals 12 residues. Germline CDR1 reads MNHEY; CDR2 reads SVGAGI. V was trimmed by 10 bases and J by 1 base, leaving 11 bases between them. The DNA for the CDR3 is TGTGCCATCCGGACTCCGTCCTACGAGCAGTACTTC. Translation gives CAIRTPSYEQYF.

This rearrangement joins TRBV30 to TRBJ2-5; TRBD2 is a possible D gene (5 bases). The end of the DNA aligns better with TRBJ2-7, so the J call may be wrong. The CDR3 loop spans 13 amino acids. CDR1 is GTSNPN and CDR2 is SVGIG in the germline V gene (reference sequence). The CDR3 loop reads CAWSPRGPNEQYF. DNA for the CDR3: TGTGCCTGGAGTCCACGGGGTCCTAACGAGCAGTACTTC.